Presented here are 6 T cell receptor beta chains from one specimen sequenced in a study of T cell responses to AZD1222 COVID-19 vaccine. TCRdb keeps only in-frame clones here, not all; method: immunoSEQ multiplex PCR. The repertoire holds tens of thousands of clones, roughly 94% seen once, with roughly 4.9% in the top ten. Sequences were derived from peripheral blood, sampled on day 0 of AZD1222 vaccination. These receptors all come from an adult in good health.

V usage is TRBV5-1 and J usage is TRBJ2-3; tentatively, D is TRBD2 (6 bases). This CDR3 contains 14 residues. CDR1 SGHRS and CDR2 YFSETQ come from the germline V gene. Trimming took off 4 bases at V and 2 bases at J, with 11 bases between the two ends. The CDR3 protein is CASSPGLATDTQYF. The CDR3 coding sequence is TGCGCCAGCAGCCCGGGACTGGCCACAGATACGCAGTATTTT.

The V call is TRBV6-6, the J call TRBJ2-3, with D possibly called TRBD1 or TRBD2 (5 bases each). The CDR3 is 15 amino acids. CDR1 is MNHNY, CDR2 SVGAGI, per germline (reference sequence). Trimming took 4 bases from V and 4 from J, leaving 15 bases between them. The DNA for the CDR3 is TGTGCCAGCAGTTTCCCGGGACGAGGATCAGATACGCAGTATTTT. The encoded protein is CASSFPGRGSDTQYF.

The chain is built from TRBV20-1 and TRBJ2-1; D uncertain. The CDR3 extends over 11 amino acids. The V gene's germline CDR1 is DFQATT and CDR2 SNEGSKA (reference sequence). The V end was cut by 0 bases, the J end by 6 bases, with 3 bases between. The CDR3 protein is CSARDPNEQFF. The CDR3 DNA reads TGCAGTGCTAGAGATCCCAATGAGCAGTTCTTC.

This clone was recorded once. The V call is TRBV23-1, the J call TRBJ1-2; maybe TRBD1 (5 bases). TRBV23-1 is recorded as an ORF, its role being uncertain. CDR3 size: 14 residues. Trimming shortened V by 6 bases and J by 1 base, and 12 bases separated the two germline ends. The CDR3, as DNA: TGCGCCAGCAGGGACATACAGGATAACTATGGCTACACCTTC. Protein: CASRDIQDNYGYTF.

As regards this clone: Other DNA sequences in this sample translate to the same CDR3. The chain joins TRBV12-3 or TRBV12-4 to TRBJ1-5; possibly TRBD1 for D (5 bases). Deletions cut 1 base from V and 6 bases from J, with 7 bases between. The CDR3 sequence is 13 residues long. CDR3 loop: CASSLEGRQPQHF. CDR3 nucleotide sequence: TGTGCCAGCAGTTTAGAGGGACGTCAGCCCCAGCATTTT.

The chain joins TRBV7-6 to TRBJ2-2, with D possibly TRBD1 on 6 matching bases. The CDR3 spans 15 residues. V lost 6 bases and J 7 bases, leaving 18 bases between the germline ends. Germline loops: CDR1 SGHVS, CDR2 FNYEAQ. In DNA form, the CDR3 reads TGTGCCAGCAGTCCTCCGGGACATAGCCTCGGGGAGCTGTTTTTT. This encodes CASSPPGHSLGELFF.